Listed below are T cell receptor beta chains from one sample, sequenced in a study of early T cells in non-severe SARS-CoV-2 infection. MiXCR, run by TCRdb on the 5' RACE reads, gives a single entry per CDR3 protein. Of approximately 50,000 distinct CDR3 sequences in the sample, roughly 9.3% were seen once. Sequences were obtained from whole blood. These receptors were obtained from an adult who was a healthcare worker with PCR-confirmed SARS-CoV-2 infection or an uninfected control (not recorded which). The CDR3 runs from the conserved cysteine through the conserved F or W. Fields, in order: V gene, J gene, clone size, D gene, CDR3 DNA, CDR3 protein. A D gene is named only where the DNA matches it firmly. Some rows mark clone size as missing; the rest say once, few, many or name a class of expanded clone.

v_call: TRBV20-1
j_call: TRBJ2-1
clone_size: many
d_call: TRBD2
cdr3_nt: TGCAGTGCTAGAAGAAGCGGGAGGTCCTACAATGAGCAGTTCTTC
cdr3_aa: CSARRSGRSYNEQFF

v_call: TRBV20-1
j_call: TRBJ1-1
clone_size: many
d_call: NA
cdr3_nt: TGCAGTGCCAGGACACACGGTGGCAGAATGAACACTGAAGCTTTCTTT
cdr3_aa: CSARTHGGRMNTEAFF

v_call: TRBV28
j_call: TRBJ2-7
clone_size: many
d_call: TRBD1
cdr3_nt: TGTGCCAGCAGCCACGGGACAGGAACTACCTACGAGCAGTACTTC
cdr3_aa: CASSHGTGTTYEQYF

v_call: TRBV12-3/TRBV12-4
j_call: TRBJ1-1
clone_size: NA
d_call: TRBD1
cdr3_nt: TGTGCCAGCAGGCGAGGACAGGCAAGTGAAGCTTTCTTT
cdr3_aa: CASRRGQASEAFF

v_call: TRBV7-2
j_call: TRBJ2-2
clone_size: many
d_call: TRBD2
cdr3_nt: TGTGCCAGCAGCTTAGCCCCCTCCGGGACTAGCGGGAGCCCCGGGGAGCTGTTTTTT
cdr3_aa: CASSLAPSGTSGSPGELFF

v_call: TRBV29-1
j_call: TRBJ2-5
clone_size: few
d_call: TRBD2
cdr3_nt: TGCAGCGTTGAAGACCCGACTAGCGGGAGGGGGGCCCAGTACTTC
cdr3_aa: CSVEDPTSGRGAQYF

v_call: TRBV14
j_call: TRBJ1-1
clone_size: many
d_call: NA
cdr3_nt: TGTGCCAGCAGCGGGGAGCGGAGGGGTATAGCTTTCTTT
cdr3_aa: CASSGERRGIAFF

v_call: TRBV29-1
j_call: TRBJ2-5
clone_size: many
d_call: TRBD1
cdr3_nt: TGCAGCGTTGAGACAGGGCTAAATGCCCAGTACTTC
cdr3_aa: CSVETGLNAQYF

v_call: TRBV7-2
j_call: TRBJ2-1
clone_size: many
d_call: NA
cdr3_nt: TGTGCCAGCAGCTTAGGACAGCAAACGAATGAGCAGTTCTTC
cdr3_aa: CASSLGQQTNEQFF

v_call: TRBV7-9
j_call: TRBJ2-1
clone_size: few
d_call: NA
cdr3_nt: TGTGCCAGCAGCCATACGACTCCAGTGTCGTACAATGAGCAGTTCTTC
cdr3_aa: CASSHTTPVSYNEQFF

v_call: TRBV7-2
j_call: TRBJ1-1
clone_size: many
d_call: NA
cdr3_nt: TGTGCCAGCAGCAAAAAACCCGACAGTCCTGAAGCTTTCTTT
cdr3_aa: CASSKKPDSPEAFF

v_call: TRBV12-3/TRBV12-4
j_call: TRBJ2-3
clone_size: NA
d_call: NA
cdr3_nt: TGTGCCAGCAGTTTAAACCCGGCAGATACGCAGTATTTT
cdr3_aa: CASSLNPADTQYF

v_call: TRBV12-3/TRBV12-4
j_call: TRBJ2-7
clone_size: few
d_call: TRBD1
cdr3_nt: TGTGCCAGCAGACCCGACAGGGGCTCCTACGAGCAGTACTTC
cdr3_aa: CASRPDRGSYEQYF

v_call: TRBV3-1
j_call: TRBJ2-7
clone_size: NA
d_call: TRBD2
cdr3_nt: TGTGCCAGCAGCCAACCGGGAGGCCCGGCCTACGAGCAGTACTTC
cdr3_aa: CASSQPGGPAYEQYF

v_call: TRBV6-2/TRBV6-3
j_call: TRBJ2-1
clone_size: many
d_call: NA
cdr3_nt: TGTGCCACCGAGAGGAATTACCGGGGTGAGCAGTTCTTC
cdr3_aa: CATERNYRGEQFF

v_call: TRBV20-1
j_call: TRBJ2-7
clone_size: many
d_call: TRBD2
cdr3_nt: TGCAGTGCTAGAGGGGGACTAGAGACCTACGAGCAGTACTTC
cdr3_aa: CSARGGLETYEQYF

v_call: TRBV10-3
j_call: TRBJ2-3
clone_size: NA
d_call: NA
cdr3_nt: TGTGCCATCTCCCCAGCCCCAACAGATACGCAGTATTTT
cdr3_aa: CAISPAPTDTQYF

v_call: TRBV7-8
j_call: TRBJ1-4
clone_size: few
d_call: NA
cdr3_nt: TGTGCCAGCAGCCCCGCAGGTCAAACTGATGAAAAACTGTTTTTT
cdr3_aa: CASSPAGQTDEKLFF

v_call: TRBV7-2
j_call: TRBJ2-2
clone_size: NA
d_call: TRBD2
cdr3_nt: TGTGCCAGCAGCCCGCGCGGGACTACCATGAACACCGGGGAGCTGTTTTTT
cdr3_aa: CASSPRGTTMNTGELFF

v_call: TRBV6-6
j_call: TRBJ2-7
clone_size: many
d_call: TRBD1
cdr3_nt: TGTGCCAGCAGCCGGACAGGGGACGGCTACGAGCAGTACTTC
cdr3_aa: CASSRTGDGYEQYF

v_call: TRBV6-2/TRBV6-3
j_call: TRBJ2-1
clone_size: few
d_call: NA
cdr3_nt: TGTGCCAGCCTCACCGCGCGGAGGGCCAAGTGGAATGAGCAGTTCTTC
cdr3_aa: CASLTARRAKWNEQFF

v_call: TRBV7-3
j_call: TRBJ2-1
clone_size: few
d_call: TRBD1
cdr3_nt: TGTGCCAGCAGCGTAGACAGGGGCACTTACAATGAGCAGTTCTTC
cdr3_aa: CASSVDRGTYNEQFF

v_call: TRBV28
j_call: TRBJ1-5
clone_size: few
d_call: NA
cdr3_nt: TGTGCCAGCAGGGCAGCCGCTCAGCCCCAGCATTTT
cdr3_aa: CASRAAAQPQHF

v_call: TRBV3-1
j_call: TRBJ1-1
clone_size: many
d_call: NA
cdr3_nt: TGTGCCAGCAGTTCCGGGACCAGGATTGAAGCTTTCTTT
cdr3_aa: CASSSGTRIEAFF

v_call: TRBV4-3
j_call: TRBJ2-3
clone_size: NA
d_call: TRBD2
cdr3_nt: TGCGCCAGCAGCCTATGGACTAGCGGGGCAGATACGCAGTATTTT
cdr3_aa: CASSLWTSGADTQYF

v_call: TRBV29-1
j_call: TRBJ2-3
clone_size: few
d_call: NA
cdr3_nt: TGCAGCGTTGTTTTTCAGTCCACAGATACGCAGTATTTT
cdr3_aa: CSVVFQSTDTQYF

v_call: TRBV12-3/TRBV12-4
j_call: TRBJ1-1
clone_size: NA
d_call: NA
cdr3_nt: TGTGCCAGCAGTTTTAGAGAGACCACTGAAGCTTTCTTT
cdr3_aa: CASSFRETTEAFF

v_call: TRBV28
j_call: TRBJ1-1
clone_size: many
d_call: TRBD1
cdr3_nt: TGTGCCAGCAGCCTTAGACAGGGGGAAGCTTTCTTT
cdr3_aa: CASSLRQGEAFF

v_call: TRBV5-1
j_call: TRBJ2-5
clone_size: few
d_call: NA
cdr3_nt: TGCGCCAGCAGCTCGGCTGGCAGGACCCAAGAGACCCAGTACTTC
cdr3_aa: CASSSAGRTQETQYF

v_call: TRBV19
j_call: TRBJ1-2
clone_size: NA
d_call: TRBD1
cdr3_nt: TGTGCCAGTAGTGGACAGGGGGCTAGCGGCTATGGCTACACCTTC
cdr3_aa: CASSGQGASGYGYTF

v_call: TRBV20-1
j_call: TRBJ2-3
clone_size: many
d_call: NA
cdr3_nt: TGCAGTGCTAGAGATTATTGGGGCACAGATACGCAGTATTTT
cdr3_aa: CSARDYWGTDTQYF

v_call: TRBV6-2/TRBV6-3
j_call: TRBJ2-1
clone_size: few
d_call: TRBD1
cdr3_nt: TGTGCCAGCAGTTACCATGTGGGACAGGGGCTGTTTGGTGAGCAGTTCTTC
cdr3_aa: CASSYHVGQGLFGEQFF

v_call: TRBV13
j_call: TRBJ1-2
clone_size: few
d_call: NA
cdr3_nt: TGTGCCAGCAGCTTACGTGCCAGATGGGATTATAATGGCTACACCTTC
cdr3_aa: CASSLRARWDYNGYTF

v_call: TRBV24-1
j_call: TRBJ2-5
clone_size: many
d_call: NA
cdr3_nt: TGTGCCACCAGTGATCCTGCCCGGGGGCTCGAAGAGACCCAGTACTTC
cdr3_aa: CATSDPARGLEETQYF

v_call: TRBV3-1
j_call: TRBJ1-3
clone_size: many
d_call: NA
cdr3_nt: TGTGCCAGCAGCCAAGATATGAACCTGGAGCTCGGAAACACCATATATTTT
cdr3_aa: CASSQDMNLELGNTIYF

v_call: TRBV12-3/TRBV12-4
j_call: TRBJ2-4
clone_size: medium-sized
d_call: NA
cdr3_nt: TGTGCCAGCAGTCCCCGGGCACGGAGGACCAAAAACATTCAGTACTTC
cdr3_aa: CASSPRARRTKNIQYF

v_call: TRBV5-1
j_call: TRBJ2-1
clone_size: few
d_call: NA
cdr3_nt: TGCGCCAGCAGCTTGGCGGGGGGCGCGTGGAATGAGCAGTTCTTC
cdr3_aa: CASSLAGGAWNEQFF

v_call: TRBV20-1
j_call: TRBJ1-6
clone_size: NA
d_call: TRBD1
cdr3_nt: TGCAGTGCGGGACAGGGGGCTGGTAATTCACCCCTCCACTTT
cdr3_aa: CSAGQGAGNSPLHF

v_call: TRBV5-1
j_call: TRBJ2-1
clone_size: many
d_call: TRBD2
cdr3_nt: TGCGCCAGCAGCCCCGGGACTAGCGGGGGACGGGAGCAGTTCTTC
cdr3_aa: CASSPGTSGGREQFF

v_call: TRBV29-1
j_call: TRBJ1-1
clone_size: many
d_call: NA
cdr3_nt: TGCAGCGTTCACAGGAAAGTGAACACTGAAGCTTTCTTT
cdr3_aa: CSVHRKVNTEAFF

v_call: TRBV5-1
j_call: TRBJ2-2
clone_size: many
d_call: TRBD1
cdr3_nt: TGCGCCAGCAGCTTGGTTTTTAGGCGACAGGGGCCCACCGGGGAGCTGTTTTTT
cdr3_aa: CASSLVFRRQGPTGELFF

v_call: TRBV10-1
j_call: TRBJ1-6
clone_size: few
d_call: TRBD1
cdr3_nt: TGCGCCAGCAGTGAGACCGGACAGGGAGGGAATTCACCCCTCCACTTT
cdr3_aa: CASSETGQGGNSPLHF

v_call: TRBV29-1
j_call: TRBJ2-1
clone_size: NA
d_call: TRBD2
cdr3_nt: TGCAGCGTTGAAGATTCAGGACTAGCGGGATGGAACAATGAGCAGTTCTTC
cdr3_aa: CSVEDSGLAGWNNEQFF

v_call: TRBV9
j_call: TRBJ2-7
clone_size: NA
d_call: NA
cdr3_nt: TGTGCCAGCAGCGTAGCTGGGTACGAGCAGTACTTC
cdr3_aa: CASSVAGYEQYF

v_call: TRBV4-3
j_call: TRBJ2-1
clone_size: many
d_call: TRBD2
cdr3_nt: TGCGCCAGCAGCACCCGACTAGCGGGCATCCCCTACAATGAGCAGTTCTTC
cdr3_aa: CASSTRLAGIPYNEQFF

v_call: TRBV6-2/TRBV6-3
j_call: TRBJ2-7
clone_size: NA
d_call: NA
cdr3_nt: TGTGCCAGCAGAGGGCCCTACGAGCAGTACTTC
cdr3_aa: CASRGPYEQYF

v_call: TRBV10-3
j_call: TRBJ2-5
clone_size: many
d_call: TRBD1
cdr3_nt: TGTGCCATCCGGACAGGGGACGTTGAGACCCAGTACTTC
cdr3_aa: CAIRTGDVETQYF

v_call: TRBV7-9
j_call: TRBJ2-3
clone_size: few
d_call: TRBD2
cdr3_nt: TGTGCCAGCAGCTCGACTAGCGGGAGGGGCACAGATACGCAGTATTTT
cdr3_aa: CASSSTSGRGTDTQYF

v_call: TRBV29-1
j_call: TRBJ2-2
clone_size: NA
d_call: NA
cdr3_nt: TGCAGCGTTGAAGGACTCGTCACCGGGGAGCTGTTTTTT
cdr3_aa: CSVEGLVTGELFF

v_call: TRBV28
j_call: TRBJ2-7
clone_size: NA
d_call: NA
cdr3_nt: TGTGCCAGCAGTTTATTTCGGGGAAAGGGCCCCTACGAGCAGTACTTC
cdr3_aa: CASSLFRGKGPYEQYF

v_call: TRBV20-1
j_call: TRBJ2-5
clone_size: few
d_call: TRBD2
cdr3_nt: TGCAGTGCTAGAGGACTAGCGAAAAACCAAGAGACCCAGTACTTC
cdr3_aa: CSARGLAKNQETQYF

v_call: TRBV28
j_call: TRBJ1-2
clone_size: many
d_call: NA
cdr3_nt: TGTGCCAGCGAACCTTTTTGGAGGGGTGACTATGGCTACACCTTC
cdr3_aa: CASEPFWRGDYGYTF

v_call: TRBV20-1
j_call: TRBJ1-4
clone_size: few
d_call: NA
cdr3_nt: TGCAGTGCTAAGGACAGTTTTGATGAAAAACTGTTTTTT
cdr3_aa: CSAKDSFDEKLFF

v_call: TRBV3-1
j_call: TRBJ2-1
clone_size: many
d_call: NA
cdr3_nt: TGTGCCAGCAGCCAAGAACGGACGACTCACCGATTTGGGGAGCAGTTCTTC
cdr3_aa: CASSQERTTHRFGEQFF

v_call: TRBV6-5
j_call: TRBJ1-1
clone_size: many
d_call: NA
cdr3_nt: TGTGCCAGCAGTTACGGGGGAAGTGGAAACACTGAAGCTTTCTTT
cdr3_aa: CASSYGGSGNTEAFF